This T cell receptor (beta chain) emerged from a study of T cell repertoires in cytomegalovirus infection. Findings of the study overall: Summed frequency of shared TCR beta families picked out CMV carriers who also had the relevant HLA.

One entry per CDR3 protein results from TCRdb running MiXCR on the reads. The table has 680,000 or so distinct CDR3 sequences, 30% to 40% seen once; the top ten hold over 15%. The table lists this clonotype with many counts. Its antigen is not known. The CDR3 sequence is 13 residues long. Per germline, CDR1 SGHVS and CDR2 FQNEAQ. V was clipped by 5 bases and J by 3 bases, with 11 bases between them. This sequence was found in a human donor in good health (CMV status not recorded). Some clones in this sample may be carry-over from other donors' samples. This chain connects TRBV7-8 to TRBJ2-7, with unresolved D. The starting material was cultured PBMCs, obtained from culture after CMV antigen stimulation. Here the CDR3 DNA reads TGTGCCAGCAGCCTCTTGGTCGGCTACGAGCAGTACTTC. Protein product: CASSLLVGYEQYF.